This entry is about one TCR beta chain. Study processing details: Estimates of nucleated cell counts were drawn from the amplification of reference gene primers. TCRdb keeps only in-frame clones here, not all; method: immunoSEQ multiplex PCR. V, J and clone size are those of that table, while D and trimming were read from the DNA. The table shows some 170,000 clones, with over 70% occurring only once. The V gene end was trimmed by 2 bases and the J gene end by 4 bases; junction bases not matched to a gene: 2. The CDR3 runs to 15 residues. CDR1 and CDR2 (germline): MDHEN, SYDVKM. The data originate from a study of blood T cell repertoires in COVID-19.

This rearrangement joins TRBV28 to TRBJ2-2, with 9 bases fitting TRBD1. The specimen was peripheral blood. The receptor was isolated from a man between 65 and 85 years old with acute or convalescent COVID-19. The CDR3 coding sequence is TGTGCCAGCAGTTTAATACAGGGGGCCACCGGGGAGCTGTTTTTT. It encodes CASSLIQGATGELFF.